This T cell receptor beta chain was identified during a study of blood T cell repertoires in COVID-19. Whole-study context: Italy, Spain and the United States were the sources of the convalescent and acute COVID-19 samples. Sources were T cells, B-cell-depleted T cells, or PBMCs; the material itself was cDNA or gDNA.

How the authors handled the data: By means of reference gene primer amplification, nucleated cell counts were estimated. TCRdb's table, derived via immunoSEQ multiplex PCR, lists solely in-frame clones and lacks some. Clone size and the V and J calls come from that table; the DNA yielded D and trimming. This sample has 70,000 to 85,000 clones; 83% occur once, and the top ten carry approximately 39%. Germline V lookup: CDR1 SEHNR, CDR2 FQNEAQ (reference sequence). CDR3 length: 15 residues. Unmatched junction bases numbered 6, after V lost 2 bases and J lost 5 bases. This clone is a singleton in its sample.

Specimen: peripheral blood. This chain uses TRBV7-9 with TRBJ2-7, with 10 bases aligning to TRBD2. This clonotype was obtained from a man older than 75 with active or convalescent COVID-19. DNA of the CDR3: TGTGCCAGCAGCTTACTAGCGGGAGCAACCCACGAGCAGTACTTC. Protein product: CASSLLAGATHEQYF.